A selection of T cell receptor beta chains follows, all from one sample in a study of beta chain features in type 1 diabetes. The protocol was immunoSEQ multiplex PCR, while the TCRdb copy is restricted to in-frame clones and leaves out a portion. The sample holds approximately 90,000 clones, roughly 31% seen once. Sequenced: stem cell memory CD4+ T cells from blood. The receptors originated from a woman between 18 and 29 years old in good health. CDR3s include the opening cysteine and the closing phenylalanine or tryptophan. The D gene is left open where the match is weak. Clone size is given for some rows only: seen once, a few or many times, or a class if the clone is expanded.

>TRBJ2-5|TRBV25-1|few|TRBD2
TGTGCCAGCAGTGGAGGGACTAGCGCGTCTGGGACCCAGTACTTC
CASSGGTSASGTQYF
>TRBJ2-2|TRBV2|-|-
TGTGCCAGCAGCGAGACACTGAACACCGGGGAGCTGTTTTTT
CASSETLNTGELFF
>TRBJ1-1|TRBV30|-|-
TGTGCCTGGACGGGACAAATGAACACTGAAGCTTTCTTT
CAWTGQMNTEAFF
>TRBJ2-3|TRBV4-3|-|TRBD2
TGCGCCAGCAGCCAATCCGGGACTAGCGTTAGCACAGATACGCAGTATTTT
CASSQSGTSVSTDTQYF
>TRBJ2-1|TRBV5-1|few|TRBD2
TGCGCCAGCAGCTTACTGACTAGCGGGGGCTATGAGCAGTTCTTC
CASSLLTSGGYEQFF
>TRBJ1-3|TRBV18|few|-
TGTGCCAGCTCATCAATGGCGGGGACCGGAAACACCATATATTTT
CASSSMAGTGNTIYF
>TRBJ2-3|TRBV11-2|-|TRBD2
TGTGCCAGCAGCTTACAGCTAGCGGATGAGGGGCGGCAGTATTTT
CASSLQLADEGRQYF
>TRBJ1-2|TRBV2|few|-
TGTGCCAGCAGTCCACTAACAGGGTACTATGGCTACACCTTC
CASSPLTGYYGYTF
>TRBJ1-5|TRBV6-4|-|TRBD1
TGTGCCAGCAGTAGGCGGGACAGGGTTAGCGGTCAGCCCCAGCATTTT
CASSRRDRVSGQPQHF
>TRBJ2-3|TRBV9|-|-
TGTGCCAGCAGCGTAGCTTTTGGAAGTGAGGGAATAGGGAGTACGCAGTATTTT
CASSVAFGSEGIGSTQYF
>TRBJ1-2|TRBV4-1|-|-
TGCGCCAGCAGCCAAGACCTCGACTATTATGGCTACACCTTC
CASSQDLDYYGYTF
>TRBJ2-2|TRBV5-1|-|-
TGCGCCAGCAGCTTCCGTCCGGGGTTTAACACCGGGGAGCTGTTTTTT
CASSFRPGFNTGELFF
>TRBJ2-7|TRBV5-4|-|TRBD2
TGTGCCAGCAGCTGGGGGACTAGCGGGAGCTACGAGCAGTACTTC
CASSWGTSGSYEQYF
>TRBJ2-5|TRBV5-1|-|-
TGCGCCAGCGGTACCGGGACTCCCGCCGAGACCCAGTACTTC
CASGTGTPAETQYF
>TRBJ2-3|TRBV5-1|-|TRBD1
TGCGCCAGCAGCTTCGGACAGGGGGCTTCAGATACGCAGTATTTT
CASSFGQGASDTQYF
>TRBJ2-6|TRBV7-3|-|-
TGTGCCAGCAGCGTAGGGGGCTCTGGGGCCAACGTCCTGACTTTC
CASSVGGSGANVLTF
>TRBJ1-4|TRBV7-2|-|-
TGTGCCAGCAGCTCGAGTATCACTAATGAAAAACTGTTTTTT
CASSSSITNEKLFF
>TRBJ2-3|TRBV5-1|-|-
TGCGCCAGCAGCTCCCAGTACACAGATACGCAGTATTTT
CASSSQYTDTQYF
>TRBJ1-1|TRBV30|-|-
TGTGCCTGGAGTGTAAGGAGCACGGGAGAGGGTAAAAAGAACACTGAAGCTTTCTTT
CAWSVRSTGEGKKNTEAFF
>TRBJ1-5|TRBV5-5|-|-
TGTGCCAGCAGCCCCACGGGGGGGCGAGGTCAGCCCCAGCATTTT
CASSPTGGRGQPQHF
>TRBJ2-5|TRBV19|-|TRBD2
TGTGCCAGTAGTGTTCAGCGGGAGGGGGGAGAGACCCAGTACTTC
CASSVQREGGETQYF
>TRBJ1-2|TRBV18|few|-
TGTGCCAGCTCACCTTCCTCCCGGGACTCTCGGTATGGCTACACCTTC
CASSPSSRDSRYGYTF
>TRBJ2-2|TRBV7-2|-|-
TGTGCCAGCAGCTTAGGGGCAGGGAGGAGCACCGGGGAGCTGTTTTTT
CASSLGAGRSTGELFF
>TRBJ2-7|TRBV6-1|few|TRBD1
TGTGCCAGCAGTGCCGGGACAGGGGTGAGCGAGCAGTACTTC
CASSAGTGVSEQYF
>TRBJ2-3|TRBV4-1|few|-
TGCGCCAGCAGCCATGCAGTGGATACGCAGTATTTT
CASSHAVDTQYF
>TRBJ1-4|TRBV2|-|TRBD1
TGTGCCAGCGCGACAGGGTCGGAAAAACTGTTTTTT
CASATGSEKLFF
>TRBJ2-3|TRBV4-3|-|TRBD2
TGCGCCAGCGGACTAGCGGGGGTTGATACGCAGTATTTT
CASGLAGVDTQYF
>TRBJ2-4|TRBV7-2|few|-
TGTGCCAGCAGCTTAGATGGCAGAAACATTCAGTACTTC
CASSLDGRNIQYF
>TRBJ2-2|TRBV7-9|few|-
TGTGCCAGCAGCCCCGGACTCTCCACCCGCCCCGGGGAGCTGTTTTTT
CASSPGLSTRPGELFF
>TRBJ2-5|TRBV2|-|TRBD1
TGTGCCACGGGACAGCAAGAGACCCAGTACTTC
CATGQQETQYF
>TRBJ1-1|TRBV6-1|-|-
TGTGCCAGCAATATTCAGTTGAACACTGAAGCTTTCTTT
CASNIQLNTEAFF
>TRBJ2-1|TRBV9|-|-
TGTGCCAGCAGCGTTGGAGGGCAATACAATGAGCAGTTCTTC
CASSVGGQYNEQFF
>TRBJ1-6|TRBV4-2|few|TRBD1
TGTGCCAGCAGCCAAGATTGGACAGGGAATTCACCCCTCCACTTT
CASSQDWTGNSPLHF
>TRBJ1-1|TRBV30|few|-
TGTGCCTGGATCGCCGGGGTAGGCACTGAAGCTTTCTTT
CAWIAGVGTEAFF
>TRBJ2-5|TRBV5-4|-|TRBD2
TGTGCCAGCAGAACCGGGACTAAAGAGACCCAGTACTTC
CASRTGTKETQYF
>TRBJ2-1|TRBV5-1|-|TRBD2
TGCGCCAGCAGCTTGGTATTGGGAGGGGAGCAGTTCTTC
CASSLVLGGEQFF